One and the same sample provided the 7 T cell receptor beta chains below, sequenced in a study of beta chain features in type 1 diabetes. cDNA synthesis used the whole RNA isolate, giving expressed TCRB sequences. Assay used: immunoSEQ multiplex PCR; TCRdb lists only in-frame clones, some missing. Of 300,000 to 450,000 clones in the sample, around 12% are singletons; the top ten hold 0.017%. The source material was naive CD4+ T cells from blood. The receptor set was obtained from a man aged 18-30 years in good health.

The rearrangement uses TRBV2 and TRBJ1-5; TRBD1 is a possible D gene (5 bases). Deletions cut 5 bases from V and 4 bases from J, with 12 bases between. CDR3 size: 14 residues. CDR1 and CDR2 from the germline V gene are SNHLY and FYNNEI. The CDR3 nucleotides read TGTGCCAGCAGTAAGACAGCTACTAATCAGCCCCAGCATTTT. Protein product: CASSKTATNQPQHF.

The J gene is TRBJ2-7, the V gene TRBV10-3, with D unresolved. Trimming removed 4 bases at V and 1 base at J, with 5 bases between. Germline values: CDR1 ENHRY, CDR2 SYGVKD. The CDR3 covers 12 residues. CDR3 sequence (DNA): TGTGCCATCAGTGGCAGATCCTACGAGCAGTACTTC. It codes for CAISGRSYEQYF.

V usage is TRBV27 and J usage is TRBJ2-7, with a tentative D call TRBD1 (6 bases). Germline V gene data show CDR1 as MNHEY and CDR2 as SMNVEV (reference sequence). The ends were cut back, 1 base at V and 6 bases at J, with 13 bases in the middle. The CDR3 totals 14 residues. This chain's CDR3 is CASSLYQGPSEQYF. The CDR3, as DNA: TGTGCCAGCAGTTTATACCAGGGGCCGAGCGAGCAGTACTTC.

This clone was observed a few times. This chain joins TRBV28 and TRBJ1-1, with D maybe TRBD1 (5 bases). CDR1 and CDR2 (germline): MDHEN, SYDVKM. The CDR3 runs to 15 residues. The ends were cut back, 7 bases at V and 0 bases at J, with 15 bases in the middle. The DNA for the CDR3 is TGTGCCAGCACCATCGGTGGACAATTGAACACTGAAGCTTTCTTT. Encoded protein: CASTIGGQLNTEAFF.

The J gene is TRBJ2-5, the V gene TRBV27, with D maybe TRBD2 (6 bases). The germline CDR1 and CDR2 sequences are MNHEY and SMNVEV (reference sequence). Trimming pared 5 bases from V and 5 bases from J, leaving 18 bases between. The CDR3 totals 15 residues. CDR3 region: CASSATAGTWETQYF. CDR3 nucleotide sequence: TGTGCCAGCAGTGCCACGGCTGGGACTTGGGAGACCCAGTACTTC.

Of note for this clone: The identical CDR3 is also encoded by other nucleotide sequences in the sample. The CDR3 DNA is TGTGCCAGCTCACGCGGGACTAATGAAAAACTGTTTTTT. This sequence encodes CASSRGTNEKLFF. This rearrangement joins TRBV18 to TRBJ1-4; no reliable D call. The V and J ends lost 4 bases and 2 bases respectively, with 5 bases between them. Germline CDR1 reads KGHSH; CDR2 reads LQKENI. CDR3 length: 13 residues.

This chain connects TRBV4-2 to TRBJ2-7; D is possibly TRBD2 (5 bases). Trimming pared 1 base from V and 0 bases from J, leaving 13 bases between. This CDR3 is built from 16 residues. Germline values: CDR1 LGHNA, CDR2 YNFKEQ. The chain's CDR3 is CASSQGVSANSYEQYF. CDR3 nucleotides: TGTGCCAGCAGCCAAGGAGTTAGCGCCAACTCCTACGAGCAGTACTTC.